What follows is one TCR beta chain and its context. This table comes from immunoSEQ multiplex PCR, and its TCRdb copy is limited to in-frame clones, with some not included. The sample lists more than 65,000 clones; around four fifths were seen once. This entry comes from a study of blood T cell repertoires in COVID-19. The V and J ends lost 4 bases and 0 bases respectively, with 16 bases between them. CDR1 is LNHDA and CDR2 is SQIVND in the germline V gene (reference sequence). This CDR3 region has 17 residues. The TCR was taken from a woman aged 45-59 years with acute or convalescent COVID-19. The chain uses TRBV19 and TRBJ2-1; tentative D call: TRBD2 (6 bases). Sequencing used peripheral blood. The CDR3 nucleotides are TGTGCCAGTAGTAGAACTAGCCCCAAGAGCTCCTACAATGAGCAGTTCTTC. Translation: CASSRTSPKSSYNEQFF.